This T cell receptor beta chain is drawn from a study of CD8 T cells and mutated HIV epitopes (dated by TCRdb to about 2021). Turning to the overall study: Acutely infected subjects were chosen according to which epitope form their transmitted founder virus carried and according to their ELISpot responses. The epitopes were TL10, KY11, RF10 and TY8. The cohort comprised six or seven chronically and a handful of acutely HIV-infected subjects. Of approximately 160 screened subjects, only a subset met the criteria for sorting epitope-specific T cells. Single-cell TCR alpha/beta chains were sequenced from CD8+ T cells specific for the non-adapted (NAE) and adapted (AE) forms of four HIV Nef epitopes. The same epitope was not tested in every subject, and RF10 alone was examined in both acute and chronic HIV infection.

Note on this clonotype: Base qualities were left out, and no much larger clone turns up one base away.

The library was built by means of single-cell sequencing. Single-cell cDNA was made with a method adapted from Smart-seq2 and MARS-Seq that used oligo-dT primers carrying well-specific UMIs and KAPA HiFi first-round PCR. Nested PCR was performed on pooled first-round products with template-switch oligo forward primers and barcoded reverse primers specific to the TCR alpha and beta chains. Products were purified with AMPure XP, indexed with TruSeq adapters, and quantified with the KAPA Universal qPCR Library Quantification Kit. An Illumina MiSeq running 2x300 bp paired-end chemistry was used to sequence the TCR libraries. Processing in the source paper ran as follows. After quality filtering, reads were demultiplexed to wells, mapped to the TCRA and TCRB loci, assigned to clonotypes using MiXCR, and analysed in VGAS. TCR data were deconvoluted with a modified VDJfasta platform. CDR3 overlap between plates was analysed to rule out large-scale cross-plate contamination. Clonality was calculated as one minus the ratio of unique productive CDR3s to total productive CDR3s. The raw public data were reprocessed by TCRdb itself: fastp quality trimming at Q25, MiXCR clonotype calling, in-frame beta chains only. Rows are combined by CDR3 protein, so each entry shows the most common genes and DNA. None of the V and J calls come from the authors' own analysis; TCRdb made them. This sample is represented by some 730 distinct CDR3 sequences; roughly 50% of them were singletons. Together, the top ten hold around 53% of the sample.

The germline V gene (reference sequence) supplies CDR1 MNHEY and CDR2 SMNVEV. Including the terminal cysteine and phenylalanine, the CDR3 comprises 16 residues. The sequence is cut down to CDR3 DNA, 48 bases in frame from base 1. Clipping removes 10 bases from V and 0 bases from J, with 9 as the unmatched junction base count. The sample's time point, from its label and the paper: sampled during acute HIV-1 infection (about 23-92 days post infection). Peripheral blood mononuclear cells were isolated from leukapheresis or whole blood by Ficoll density gradient separation and then cryopreserved. Resting antigen-specific CD8+ T cells were identified by staining thawed PBMCs with HLA class I tetramers loaded with the NAE or AE epitope, without stimulation. Single CD8+ T cells were sorted on a BD FACS Aria III into 96-well plates containing lysis buffer. Results the study describes overall, beyond this receptor: Higher clonality was observed in dual tetramer+ cells from chronic subjects than in those from acute subjects (mean difference 0.31), although the study was underpowered for detection of a significant difference. Single-reactive CD8+ T cells were observed only in acutely infected subjects, suggesting that clonal selection possibly occurs between acute and chronic infection. The authors acknowledged that the main limitations were the small number of subjects and how diverse the clinical presentations of those subjects were. Multiple alpha and beta chain CDR3s were present in some wells, and only cells that had both an alpha chain and a beta chain were included.

Sequencing was performed on CD8+ T cells sorted from blood by dual tetramer staining, taken during acute HIV infection. The meaning of the sample's cell subset or site label: cells binding both NAE and AE RF10 tetramers (cross-reactive), unstimulated. The sequence was obtained from a man aged 25 to 45 with HIV-1 infection. The V and J segments used are TRBV27 and TRBJ2-7, with 13 bases in between that match TRBD2. The DNA reads as follows: TGTGCCACCCCGGGACTAGCGGGGATGAGCTCCTACGAGCAGTACTTC. It is translated as CATPGLAGMSSYEQYF.